These 9 T cell receptor beta chains were all obtained from the same sample, sequenced in a study of early T cells in non-severe SARS-CoV-2 infection. TCRdb itself ran the 5' RACE reads through MiXCR, one entry per CDR3 protein. The data hold 65,000 to 85,000 distinct CDR3 sequences, with roughly 16% observed a single time. Sequenced: whole blood. The receptors originated from an adult who was a healthcare worker with PCR-confirmed SARS-CoV-2 infection or an uninfected control (not recorded which).

This clonotype was counted between two and nine times. This chain uses TRBV6-4 with TRBJ2-1; D could derive from TRBD1 or TRBD2 (6 bases each). CDR1 MRHNA and CDR2 SNTAGT come from the germline V gene. The V and J ends lost 4 bases and 7 bases respectively, with 14 bases between them. The CDR3 covers 14 residues. The CDR3 DNA reads as TGTGCCAGCAGTGCGCGAGGGGGGATTAATGAGCAGTTCTTC. The encoded protein is CASSARGGINEQFF.

This clonotype appeared a few times. CDR3 loop: CASGLVAPVSSYEQYF. CDR3 nucleotides: TGTGCTAGTGGTTTGGTAGCCCCAGTTAGCTCCTACGAGCAGTACTTC. This chain joins TRBV12-5 and TRBJ2-7; D unclear. The ends were cut back, 0 bases at V and 0 bases at J, with 12 bases in the middle. The germline gives CDR1 LGHNT, CDR2 FRNRAP. The CDR3 extends over 16 amino acids. Supplemented by reference TRBV12-5 and TRBJ2-7, the full variable domain reads DARVTQTPRHKVTEMGQEVTMRCQPILGHNTVFWYRQTMMQGLELLAYFRNRAPLDDSGMPKDRFSAEMPDATLATLKIQPSEPRDSAVYFCASGLVAPVSSYEQYFGPGTRLTVT.

V is TRBV7-6 and J is TRBJ2-5; 9 bases map to TRBD2. This CDR3 spans 16 amino acids. CDR1 and CDR2 from the germline V gene are SGHVS and FNYEAQ. V gave up 5 bases and J gave up 3 bases; unmatched junction bases: 10. CDR3 sequence reads: CASSRSWASGEETQYF. CDR3 sequence (DNA): TGTGCCAGCAGCCGGAGCTGGGCTAGCGGGGAAGAGACCCAGTACTTC.

This clonotype is classed as medium-sized. In DNA form, the CDR3 reads TGCGCCAGCAGCTTGGGGCGGAGTACCCCCGACGAGCAGTACTTC. Translated, it gives CASSLGRSTPDEQYF. The gene calls are TRBV5-1 and TRBJ2-7; D is uncertain. Germline CDR1 and CDR2: SGHRS and YFSETQ. CDR3 size: 15 residues. Trimming removed 0 bases at V and 5 bases at J, with 15 bases between. Using reference TRBV5-1 and TRBJ2-7 for the parts outside the CDR3, the full variable domain is KAGVTQTPRYLIKTRGQQVTLSCSPISGHRSVSWYQQTPGQGLQFLFEYFSETQRNKGNFPGRFSGRQFSNSRSEMNVSTLELGDSALYLCASSLGRSTPDEQYFGPGTRLTVT.

A few counts support this clonotype. The chain couples TRBV12-3 or TRBV12-4 to TRBJ2-2, with D possibly being TRBD2 (6 bases). V was cut by 5 bases and J by 1 base, with 8 bases left in between. The CDR3 length is 14 residues. CDR3 loop: CASSPGLNTGELFF. DNA for the CDR3: TGTGCCAGCAGTCCGGGACTGAACACCGGGGAGCTGTTTTTT.

This clonotype was counted a few times. The chain recombines TRBV11-2 with TRBJ1-1; D gene uncertain. Trimming took 2 bases from V and 3 from J, leaving 13 bases between them. The CDR3 length is 15 residues. Germline V gives CDR1 SGHAT, CDR2 FQNNGV. This CDR3 is CASSLSGSRDTEAFF. The CDR3 coding sequence is TGTGCCAGCAGCTTAAGCGGGTCTAGGGACACTGAAGCTTTCTTT.

This chain uses TRBV6-1 with TRBJ2-1; D possibly corresponds to TRBD2 (6 bases). The CDR3 is made up of 15 amino acids. The V gene lost 6 bases and the J gene lost 5 bases, with 17 bases spanning the gap. The germline CDR1 and CDR2 sequences are MNHNS and SASEGT. The CDR3 reads CASRAGSASNNEQFF. The DNA for the CDR3 is TGTGCCAGCAGGGCGGGGTCGGCCAGTAACAATGAGCAGTTCTTC.

The chain combines TRBV12-3 or TRBV12-4 with TRBJ2-2; D gene ambiguous. The CDR3 is 14 residues long. Trimming cost V 6 bases and J 1 base, with 9 bases left between them. The CDR3 DNA sequence: TGTGCCAGCAGGCTGAGGAGGAACACCGGGGAGCTGTTTTTT. Amino acids: CASRLRRNTGELFF.

The chain links TRBV7-3 to TRBJ1-1, with no clear D. V was pared by 2 bases and J by 1 base, with 5 bases between. CDR1 and CDR2 from the germline V gene are SGHTA and FQGTGA. The CDR3 runs to 13 residues. This chain's CDR3 is CASSLSSNTEAFF. CDR3 sequence (DNA): TGTGCCAGCAGCTTATCATCGAACACTGAAGCTTTCTTT.